Each of the 19 T cell receptor beta chains below was sequenced from the same sample in a study of regulatory T cells in long-lasting Graves disease. Specified time point: newly diagnosed GD, antithyroid drugs for less than 3 months. Extracted PBMC RNA gave rise to the TCR library. Researchers made TCR beta libraries by using iRepertoire HTBI primers and running Arm-PCR on CDR3 regions. TCRdb passed the multiplex PCR reads through MiXCR, listing each CDR3 protein once. The repertoire holds 400,000 to 550,000 distinct CDR3 sequences, with 14% to 15% as singletons. These same records also appear under a second study, on T cells in Graves' hyperthyroidism and ophthalmopathy.

Here the sequenced sample was peripheral blood mononuclear cells (PBMCs), taken at new diagnosis, from a patient treated with antithyroid drugs. Source of these receptors: a woman in her thirties with Graves disease.

This clonotype was counted between two and nine times. The chain couples TRBV9 to TRBJ2-1, with 10 nucleotides matching TRBD2. Germline-derived CDR1 and CDR2 are SGDLS and YYNGEE. V trimming: 4 bases; J trimming: 5 bases; junction bases outside the gene matches: 21. The CDR3 runs 20 residues. The CDR3 sequence is CASSISGASGSSSPHNEQFF. Here the CDR3 DNA reads TGTGCCAGCAGCATCTCGGGCGCTAGCGGGAGTAGTTCACCCCACAATGAGCAGTTCTTC.

This clonotype was seen repeatedly, ten times or more. V gene TRBV5-1 combines with J gene TRBJ2-7; 8 positions match TRBD1. With V trimmed by 6 bases and J by 6 bases, 8 bases remained unmatched. The CDR3 length is 13 residues. Germline V CDR1 and CDR2: SGHRS, YFSETQ. In DNA, the CDR3 is TGCGCCAGCACCGGACAGGGATTGGGCGAGCAGTACTTC. Protein product: CASTGQGLGEQYF.

As for this clonotype: A read error may account for a junction end that differs from germline. The chain uses TRBV5-8 and TRBJ1-1; TRBD1 aligns across 12 bases. This CDR3 has 17 residues. The germline V gene has CDR1 SGHTS and CDR2 YDEGEE. The CDR3 reads CASSTLGQGASFTEAFF. The CDR3 nucleotides read TGCGCCAGCAGCACCCTGGGACAGGGGGCCTCCTTCACTGAAGCTTTCTTT.

In its sample, this clonotype was seen many times. The chain recombines TRBV24-1 with TRBJ2-4; D call uncertain. The CDR3 has 15 amino acids. V was clipped by 1 base and J by 9 bases, with 15 bases between them. Looked up from germline, CDR1 is KGHDR and CDR2 is SFDVKD. The CDR3, as DNA: TGTGCCACCAGTGATTTCCCAGGTCCGACGGCCATTCAGTACTTC. Translation gives CATSDFPGPTAIQYF.

This clonotype was observed a handful of times. This chain connects TRBV20-1 to TRBJ1-6; a possible D gene is TRBD1 (6 bases). Looked up from germline, CDR1 is DFQATT and CDR2 is SNEGSKA (reference sequence). V was clipped by 5 bases and J by 0 bases, with 20 bases between them. The CDR3 contains 18 residues. The CDR3 nucleotides read TGCAGTGCTCACCCCCTCCGGGACAAGAGCTCCTATAATTCACCCCTCCACTTT. Residues: CSAHPLRDKSSYNSPLHF.

This clonotype has at least ten counts. The chain has TRBV2 and TRBJ1-1, with 9 bases matching TRBD1. The germline V gene encodes CDR1 SNHLY and CDR2 FYNNEI. This CDR3 has 15 residues. J gave up 1 base and V 6 bases, and 6 bases lay outside the gene matches. CDR3 bases: TGTGCCAGCAGACAGGGGGCGATGGGGAACACTGAAGCTTTCTTT. This translates into CASRQGAMGNTEAFF.

This clonotype was detected ten times or more. This chain links TRBV13 with TRBJ2-7; D may correspond to TRBD1 or TRBD2 (6 bases each). The CDR3 length is 12 residues. Germline CDR1 and CDR2: PRHDT and FYEKMQ (reference sequence). The V end was cut by 7 bases, the J end by 3 bases, with 10 bases between. The DNA of the CDR3 is TGTGCCAGCAAAGGGGGACTCTACGAGCAGTACTTC. Protein sequence: CASKGGLYEQYF.

There are a few counts of this clonotype. The rearrangement uses TRBV29-1 and TRBJ2-7; D may be TRBD1 (6 bases). Between the trimmed V and J ends, which lost 3 bases and 4 bases, there was a span of 10 bases. Germline-derived CDR1 and CDR2 are SQVTM and ANQGSEA. CDR3 length equals 12 residues. The CDR3 nucleotides read TGCAGCGTTGAGGCGACAGGATACGAGCAGTACTTC. Amino acids: CSVEATGYEQYF.

This clonotype was picked up many times. The V call is TRBV28, the J call TRBJ2-7; 13 bases fit TRBD2. V shed 8 bases and J 7 bases; nucleotides not matched to a gene: 11. CDR1 is MDHEN and CDR2 is SYDVKM in the germline V gene. This CDR3 has 15 residues. The CDR3 sequence: CASYHGTSGTGEQYF. The CDR3 nucleotides read TGTGCCAGCTACCATGGGACTAGCGGGACTGGAGAGCAGTACTTC. Full variable domain (missing parts from reference TRBV28 and TRBJ2-7): DVKVTQSSRYLVKRTGEKVFLECVQDMDHENMFWYRQDPGLGLRLIYFSYDVKMKEKGDIPEGYSVSREKKERFSLILESASTNQTSMYLCASYHGTSGTGEQYFGPGTRLTVT.

In its sample, this clonotype was seen many times. This chain uses TRBV20-1 with TRBJ2-1, with 10 nucleotides matching TRBD2. The ends lost 3 bases at V and 2 bases at J; junction bases unmatched: 10. The CDR3 loop spans 17 amino acids. Germline lookup yields CDR1 DFQATT and CDR2 SNEGSKA (reference sequence). CDR3 DNA: TGCAGTGCTAGGCAGAGCGGGAGGGCCGGACCCTACAATGAGCAGTTCTTC. Encoded protein: CSARQSGRAGPYNEQFF.

Points on this clonotype: Just one base apart from a much larger clone, this may be a read error. V gene TRBV6-4 combines with J gene TRBJ1-5; D is perhaps TRBD1 (5 bases). The CDR3 covers 16 residues. Germline CDR1 is MRHNA and CDR2 is SNTAGT. The CDR3 DNA follows: TGTGCCTGCAGTCTCCGGGCCCGAGGGGGCAATCAGCCCCAGCATTTT. Its translation: CACSLRARGGNQPQHF.

This clonotype was counted only a few times. V is TRBV13 and J is TRBJ1-3; TRBD1 matches 8 bases. Looked up from germline, CDR1 is PRHDT and CDR2 is FYEKMQ (reference sequence). The CDR3 spans 14 residues. The V and J ends lost 4 bases and 2 bases, in that order; junction bases with no gene match: 1. The CDR3 loop is CASSSGGTGNTIYF. CDR3 sequence (DNA): TGTGCCAGCAGCTCAGGGGGCACTGGAAACACCATATATTTT.

In this sample, this clonotype turned up a few times. The genes are TRBV25-1 and TRBJ1-1; D is possibly TRBD1 (5 bases). V was shortened by 5 bases and J by 4 bases, with 14 bases between the two germline ends. From germline, CDR1 is MGHDK and CDR2 SYGVNS. The CDR3 loop spans 14 amino acids. CDR3 in DNA: TGTGCCAGCAGTTTCACAGGCGGGGCCACTGAAGCTTTCTTT. Protein: CASSFTGGATEAFF. Full variable domain (remainder filled in from reference TRBV25-1 and TRBJ1-1): EADIYQTPRYLVIGTGKKITLECSQTMGHDKMYWYQQDPGMELHLIHYSYGVNSTEKGDLSSESTVSRIRTEHFPLTLESARPSHTSQYLCASSFTGGATEAFFGQGTRLTVV.

A remark on this clonotype: A read error is possible here, since a much larger clone lies one base away. The rearrangement uses TRBV30 and TRBJ1-5; D is possibly TRBD1 (6 bases). Trimming stripped 1 base from V and 3 bases from J, with 7 bases between. The CDR3 runs 13 residues. In germline, CDR1 is GTSNPN, CDR2 SVGIG (reference sequence). The CDR3 DNA sequence: TGTGCCTGGAGTGGGGACATCAATCAGCCCCAGCATTTT. Amino acid sequence: CAWSGDINQPQHF.

This clonotype was counted ten times or more. The gene calls are TRBV14 and TRBJ2-7, with 12 bases lining up with TRBD2. V shed 8 bases and J 2 bases; nucleotides not matched to a gene: 13. The germline gives CDR1 SGHDN, CDR2 FVKESK. The CDR3 runs to 17 residues. This CDR3 is CASAPGPSGREAYEQYF. The CDR3, as DNA: TGTGCCAGCGCCCCCGGGCCTAGCGGGAGGGAGGCCTACGAGCAGTACTTC. Based on the CDR3 plus reference TRBV14 and TRBJ2-7, the full variable domain is EAGVTQFPSHSVIEKGQTVTLRCDPISGHDNLYWYRRVMGKEIKFLLHFVKESKQDESGMPNNRFLAERTGGTYSTLKVQPAELEDSGVYFCASAPGPSGREAYEQYFGPGTRLTVT.

This clonotype was counted ten times or more. V is TRBV6-2 or TRBV6-3 and J is TRBJ2-7; 8 positions agree with TRBD1. Germline V lookup: CDR1 MNHEY, CDR2 SVGEGT. The CDR3 consists of 15 residues. The ends lost 6 bases at V and 3 bases at J; junction bases unmatched: 10. Here the CDR3 reads CASSSPGQVIYEQYF. The CDR3 nucleotides are TGTGCCAGCAGCTCCCCGGGACAGGTTATCTACGAGCAGTACTTC.

This clonotype occurred a few times. The chain couples TRBV5-1 to TRBJ1-6; tentative D call: TRBD1 (5 bases). The CDR3 is 14 residues long. V gave up 4 bases and J gave up 5 bases, with 10 bases separating them. Germline assignment: CDR1 SGHRS and CDR2 YFSETQ. CDR3 protein: CASSVGRNNSPLHF. The CDR3 DNA follows: TGCGCCAGCAGCGTGGGACGGAATAATTCACCCCTCCACTTT.

The chain recombines TRBV27 with TRBJ1-3; D uncertain. Germline assignment: CDR1 MNHEY and CDR2 SMNVEV (reference sequence). V lost 6 bases, J lost 4 bases, and 13 bases lay in between. The CDR3 totals 14 residues. CDR3 bases: TGTGCCAGCAGCGCTGGGGAGTTAGGAAACACCATATATTTT. It translates to CASSAGELGNTIYF.

The genes are TRBV6-1 and TRBJ1-4; D remains ambiguous. Looked up from germline, CDR1 is MNHNS and CDR2 is SASEGT. Between the trimmed V and J ends, which lost 6 bases and 5 bases, there was a span of 13 bases. This CDR3 has 14 amino acids. The CDR3 DNA is TGTGCCAGCAGGTTGGCTGACACAAATGAAAAACTGTTTTTT. Protein sequence: CASRLADTNEKLFF.